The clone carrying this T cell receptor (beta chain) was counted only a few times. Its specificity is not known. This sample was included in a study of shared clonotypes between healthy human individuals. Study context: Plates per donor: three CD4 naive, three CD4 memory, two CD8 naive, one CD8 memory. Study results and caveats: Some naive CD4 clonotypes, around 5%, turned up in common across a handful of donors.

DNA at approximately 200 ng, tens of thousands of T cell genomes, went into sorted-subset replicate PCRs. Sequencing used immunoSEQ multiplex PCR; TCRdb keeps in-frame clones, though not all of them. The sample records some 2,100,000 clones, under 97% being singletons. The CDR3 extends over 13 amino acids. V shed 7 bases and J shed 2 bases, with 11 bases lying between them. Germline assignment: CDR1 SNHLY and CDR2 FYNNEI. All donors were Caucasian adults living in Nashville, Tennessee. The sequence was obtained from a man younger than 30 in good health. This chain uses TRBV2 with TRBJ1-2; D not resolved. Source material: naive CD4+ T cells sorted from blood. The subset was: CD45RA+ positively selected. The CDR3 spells CASTTTGNYGYTF. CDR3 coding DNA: TGTGCCAGCACCACCACCGGGAACTATGGCTACACCTTC.